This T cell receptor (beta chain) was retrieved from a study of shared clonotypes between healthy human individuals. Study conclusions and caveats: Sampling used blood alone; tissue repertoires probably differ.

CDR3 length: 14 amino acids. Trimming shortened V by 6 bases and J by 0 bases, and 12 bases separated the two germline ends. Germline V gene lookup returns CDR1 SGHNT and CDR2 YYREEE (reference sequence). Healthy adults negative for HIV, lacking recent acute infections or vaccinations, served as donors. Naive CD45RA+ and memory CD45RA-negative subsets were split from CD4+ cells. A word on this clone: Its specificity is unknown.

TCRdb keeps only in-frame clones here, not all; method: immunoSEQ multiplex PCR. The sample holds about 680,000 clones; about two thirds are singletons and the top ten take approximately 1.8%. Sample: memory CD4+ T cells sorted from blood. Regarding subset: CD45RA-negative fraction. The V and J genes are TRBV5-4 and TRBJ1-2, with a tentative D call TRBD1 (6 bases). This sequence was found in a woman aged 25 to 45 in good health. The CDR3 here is CASTQGSANYGYTF. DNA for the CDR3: TGTGCCAGCACCCAGGGGTCGGCTAACTATGGCTACACCTTC. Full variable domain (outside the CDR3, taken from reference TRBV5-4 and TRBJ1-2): ETGVTQSPTHLIKTRGQQVTLRCSSQSGHNTVSWYQQALGQGPQFIFQYYREEENGRGNFPPRFSGLQFPNYSSELNVNALELDDSALYLCASTQGSANYGYTFGSGTRLTVV.